The entry below gives a single T cell receptor (beta chain) sequence along with its context. Germline loops: CDR1 LGHNT, CDR2 FRNRAP. The CDR3 contains 12 residues. The germline V and J ends were trimmed by 4 bases and 7 bases, with 8 bases remaining between them. This sample is drawn from a study of blood T cell repertoires in COVID-19. The protocol was immunoSEQ multiplex PCR, while the TCRdb copy is restricted to in-frame clones and leaves out a portion. The sample holds approximately 3,200 clones; roughly 93% are singletons and the top ten take under 2%. This sequence originates from a human donor in a cohort sampled during active COVID-19. The V gene is TRBV12-5, the J gene TRBJ2-1; D uncertain. The sequencing input was peripheral blood. The CDR3 protein is CASGSRGNEQFF. CDR3 in DNA: TGTGCTAGTGGTTCGAGAGGAAATGAGCAGTTCTTC.